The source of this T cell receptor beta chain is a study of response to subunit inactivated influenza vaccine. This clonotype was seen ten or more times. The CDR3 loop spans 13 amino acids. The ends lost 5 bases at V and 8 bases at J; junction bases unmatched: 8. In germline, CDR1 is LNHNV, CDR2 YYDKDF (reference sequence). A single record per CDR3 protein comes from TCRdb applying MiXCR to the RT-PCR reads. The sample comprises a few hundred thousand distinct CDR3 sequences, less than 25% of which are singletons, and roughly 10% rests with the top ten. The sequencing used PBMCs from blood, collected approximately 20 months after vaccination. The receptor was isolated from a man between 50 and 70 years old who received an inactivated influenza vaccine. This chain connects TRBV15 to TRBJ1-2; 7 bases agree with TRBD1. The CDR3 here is CATSSRTGSGYTF. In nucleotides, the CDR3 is TGTGCCACCAGCTCCCGGACAGGATCGGGCTACACCTTC.